The 11 T cell receptor beta chains in this list originate from one sample, sequenced in a study of shared clonotypes between healthy human individuals. Naive CD8 cells lacked CD45RO, underwent positive selection for CCR7 and left out terminally differentiated effector memory CD45RA+ cells. TCRdb's table, derived via immunoSEQ multiplex PCR, lists solely in-frame clones and lacks some. Of millions of clones in the sample, about 93% were seen once. Sequenced: naive CD8+ T cells from PBMCs. The receptors originated from a man aged 18-30 years in good health. Some clones in this sample may be carry-over from other donors' samples.

This chain uses TRBV6-6 with TRBJ2-6, with D perhaps TRBD1 (5 bases). CDR1 is MNHNY, CDR2 SVGAGI, per germline (reference sequence). This CDR3 contains 13 residues. Trimming shortened V by 10 bases and J by 2 bases, and 9 bases separated the two germline ends. The CDR3 region has the DNA TGTGCCACCCTAGGGGCTGGGGCCAACGTCCTGACTTTC. Translation gives CATLGAGANVLTF.

This chain joins TRBV9 and TRBJ2-7; D remains unclear. The CDR3 has 15 amino acids. V lost 0 bases and J lost 0, with 10 bases in between. Germline loops: CDR1 SGDLS, CDR2 YYNGEE. The CDR3 here is CASSVAADHSYEQYF. CDR3 coding DNA: TGTGCCAGCAGCGTAGCGGCAGATCACTCCTACGAGCAGTACTTC.

The rearrangement uses TRBV21-1 and TRBJ2-7; the table's D call TRBD2 went unverified against the DNA. TRBV21-1 is designated a pseudogene. The CDR3 extends over 18 amino acids. The CDR3 is CARKQELEAGGSSYEQYF. The CDR3 nucleotides read TGTGCCAGGAAGCAGGAATTGGAGGCCGGCGGGTCATCCTACGAGCAGTACTTC.

This chain connects TRBV27 to TRBJ2-2; tentatively, D is TRBD1 (6 bases). This CDR3 is built from 14 residues. Trimming took 5 bases from V and 2 from J, leaving 9 bases between them. Germline loops: CDR1 MNHEY, CDR2 SMNVEV (reference sequence). The CDR3 nucleotides are TGTGCCAGCAGTACCGGGACAAACACCGGGGAGCTGTTTTTT. Its translation is CASSTGTNTGELFF.

This clone was recorded a few times. J is TRBJ2-1 and V is TRBV4-1; 11 bases line up with TRBD2. This CDR3 comprises 15 residues. The germline V gene encodes CDR1 MGHRA and CDR2 YSYEKL. V lost 1 base, J lost 5 bases, and 1 base stayed unmatched. The CDR3 loop reads CASSQGLAGNNEQFF. The DNA for the CDR3 is TGCGCCAGCAGCCAAGGACTAGCGGGAAACAATGAGCAGTTCTTC.

About this clone itself: Other DNA sequences within the sample encode an identical CDR3. V is TRBV5-1 and J is TRBJ2-1, with 11 positions matching TRBD2. CDR1 and CDR2 (germline): SGHRS, YFSETQ. V lost 0 bases and J lost 6; bases outside the gene matches: 5. The CDR3 spans 16 residues. CDR3 nucleotide sequence: TGCGCCAGCAGCTTGGCCCTAGCGGGAGGTATCAATGAGCAGTTCTTC. Translated, it gives CASSLALAGGINEQFF.

The rearrangement links TRBV15 to TRBJ1-1, with D perhaps matching TRBD1 (5 bases). The CDR3 is 14 residues long. Germline V gives CDR1 LNHNV, CDR2 YYDKDF (reference sequence). V lost 1 base to trimming and J lost 3 bases, with 9 bases between them. CDR3 sequence reads: CATSRGFRDTEAFF. CDR3 nucleotide sequence: TGTGCCACCAGCAGAGGGTTCAGGGACACTGAAGCTTTCTTT.

This clone was picked up one time. The V gene is TRBV28, the J gene TRBJ2-7, with D unclear. V was clipped by 3 bases and J by 2 bases, with 14 bases between them. The CDR3 spans 15 residues. The germline V gene has CDR1 MDHEN and CDR2 SYDVKM. The CDR3 DNA sequence: TGTGCCAGCAGTTTTTCAGCTAACCCCGCCTACGAGCAGTACTTC. Amino acid sequence: CASSFSANPAYEQYF.

The count of this clone is one. This sequence joins TRBV28 and TRBJ1-5; D is unclear. V was clipped by 4 bases and J by 15 bases, with 25 bases between them. Germline V gene sequence: CDR1 MDHEN, CDR2 SYDVKM. The length of the CDR3 is 15 residues. The chain's CDR3 is CASSSTLEGLIDRHF. The CDR3 DNA sequence: TGTGCCAGCAGTTCCACGTTGGAGGGTTTGATAGACCGGCATTTT.

The V and J genes are TRBV6-4 and TRBJ1-2, with D hard to call. V was trimmed by 3 bases and J by 8 bases, leaving 16 bases between them. The V gene's germline CDR1 is MRHNA and CDR2 SNTAGT. The CDR3 is made up of 14 amino acids. CDR3 loop: CASSENQRSVGYTF. CDR3 in DNA: TGTGCCAGCAGTGAGAATCAGCGGTCCGTGGGCTACACCTTC.

CDR3 amino acids: CASSQGGSGQGTGELFF. The CDR3 DNA is TGCGCCAGCAGCCAAGGGGGGTCGGGACAGGGGACCGGGGAGCTGTTTTTT. This chain connects TRBV4-1 to TRBJ2-2; 10 bases line up with TRBD1. Germline CDR1 reads MGHRA; CDR2 reads YSYEKL. Trimming removed 1 base from V and 5 bases from J; junction bases left unmatched: 7. CDR3 size: 17 residues.